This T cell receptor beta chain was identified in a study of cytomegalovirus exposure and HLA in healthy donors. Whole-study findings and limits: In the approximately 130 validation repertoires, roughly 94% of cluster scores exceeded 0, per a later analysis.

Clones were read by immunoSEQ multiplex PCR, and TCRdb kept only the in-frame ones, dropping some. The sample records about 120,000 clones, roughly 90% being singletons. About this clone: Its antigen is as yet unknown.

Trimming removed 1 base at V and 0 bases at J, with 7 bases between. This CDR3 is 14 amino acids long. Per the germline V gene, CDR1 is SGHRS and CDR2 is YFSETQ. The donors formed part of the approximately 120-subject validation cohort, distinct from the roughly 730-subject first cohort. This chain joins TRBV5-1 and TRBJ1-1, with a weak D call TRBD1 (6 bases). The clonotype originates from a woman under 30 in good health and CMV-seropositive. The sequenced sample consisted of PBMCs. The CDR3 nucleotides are TGCGCCAGCAGCTTGCCAGGGGTGAACACTGAAGCTTTCTTT. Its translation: CASSLPGVNTEAFF. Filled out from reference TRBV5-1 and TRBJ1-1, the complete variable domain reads KAGVTQTPRYLIKTRGQQVTLSCSPISGHRSVSWYQQTPGQGLQFLFEYFSETQRNKGNFPGRFSGRQFSNSRSEMNVSTLELGDSALYLCASSLPGVNTEAFFGQGTRLTVV.